These 8 T cell receptor beta chains came from one sample sequenced in a study of T cell repertoires in cytomegalovirus infection. Using its own MiXCR run on the reads, TCRdb lists one record per CDR3 protein. The sample holds about 180,000 distinct CDR3 sequences, about a sixth seen once. The sample consisted of CD8+ T cells from PBMCs. These receptors all stem from a human donor in good health (CMV status not recorded). Some clones in this sample may be carry-over from other donors' samples.

This clonotype appeared a few times. The rearrangement links TRBV4-3 to TRBJ1-1, with D maybe TRBD1 (6 bases). The CDR3 sequence is 15 residues long. The ends were cut back, 0 bases at V and 7 bases at J, with 15 bases in the middle. Per germline, CDR1 LGHNA and CDR2 YSLEER. CDR3 sequence: CASSQDFSGVGEAFF. The CDR3 bases are TGCGCCAGCAGCCAAGATTTTTCAGGGGTAGGTGAAGCTTTCTTT.

This clonotype was picked up a small number of times. This chain's CDR3 is CASNLGSGELFF. In DNA form, the CDR3 reads TGTGCCAGCAATCTAGGGTCCGGGGAGCTGTTTTTT. The V and J genes are TRBV28 and TRBJ2-2; D remains ambiguous. The V gene's germline CDR1 is MDHEN and CDR2 SYDVKM. This CDR3 region has 12 residues. Trimming took 7 bases from V and 6 from J, leaving 9 bases between them. Together with reference TRBV28 and TRBJ2-2, the CDR3 gives the full variable domain: DVKVTQSSRYLVKRTGEKVFLECVQDMDHENMFWYRQDPGLGLRLIYFSYDVKMKEKGDIPEGYSVSREKKERFSLILESASTNQTSMYLCASNLGSGELFFGEGSRLTVL.

This rearrangement joins TRBV28 to TRBJ1-1; D is perhaps TRBD1 (5 bases). The V gene's germline CDR1 is MDHEN and CDR2 SYDVKM. Trimming cost V 3 bases and J 6 bases, with 20 bases left between them. This CDR3 spans 16 amino acids. Here the CDR3 DNA reads TGTGCCAGCAGTTTTCGTAGTGGGTTGGGGCCAGCTGAAGCTTTCTTT. It is translated as CASSFRSGLGPAEAFF.

This clonotype was seen only a few times. The V and J genes are TRBV4-2 and TRBJ2-7; D unclear. Germline-derived CDR1 and CDR2 are LGHNA and YNFKEQ. The length of the CDR3 is 12 residues. Between the trimmed V and J ends, which lost 0 bases and 5 bases, there was a span of 5 bases. CDR3 residues: CASSQDGNEQYF. The CDR3, as DNA: TGTGCCAGCAGCCAAGATGGGAACGAGCAGTACTTC.

The chain joins TRBV7-2 to TRBJ2-3; weak D call: TRBD1 (5 bases). CDR3 length: 16 residues. Germline assignment: CDR1 SGHTA and CDR2 FQGNSA. The V end was cut by 0 bases, the J end by 2 bases, with 12 bases between. In nucleotides, the CDR3 is TGTGCCAGCAGCTTAGCCACCAGGGTGTACACAGATACGCAGTATTTT. It is translated as CASSLATRVYTDTQYF.

This clonotype has a handful of counts. The chain couples TRBV7-7 to TRBJ2-2; 10 bases agree with TRBD1. The CDR3 runs to 16 residues. Per the germline V gene, CDR1 is SSHAT and CDR2 is FNYEAQ (reference sequence). Trimming at V came to 5 bases and at J to 4 bases, leaving 7 bases not matched to a gene. CDR3 protein: CASSKGTGDPTGELFF. The CDR3 DNA reads TGTGCCAGCAGCAAGGGGACAGGGGATCCCACCGGGGAGCTGTTTTTT.

This rearrangement joins TRBV7-2 to TRBJ1-1; 8 bases align to TRBD1. The CDR3 is 14 amino acids. The germline V gene encodes CDR1 SGHTA and CDR2 FQGNSA. Trimming at V came to 5 bases and at J to 1 base, leaving 3 bases not matched to a gene. The CDR3 spells CASSRTGGNTEAFF. CDR3 in DNA: TGTGCCAGCAGCCGTACAGGGGGGAACACTGAAGCTTTCTTT.

The chain recombines TRBV2 with TRBJ1-1; 8 positions match TRBD1. The CDR3 is 16 amino acids. The junction had 10 bases not matched to a gene; V was cut back by 4 bases and J by 3 bases. The germline gives CDR1 SNHLY, CDR2 FYNNEI. CDR3 nucleotide sequence: TGTGCCAGCAGTGGGACAGGGTTGGTAAGGGACACTGAAGCTTTCTTT. Residues: CASSGTGLVRDTEAFF.